This T cell receptor (beta chain) emerged from a study of CD8+ T cells in alopecia areata. Study-wide points: Lesional scalp, especially alopecia totalis/universalis, showed higher clonality than normal scalp.

This clone appeared a few times. The antigen is not known. RNA extraction was followed by reverse transcription into cDNA, which acted as the sequencing template. Measured with immunoSEQ multiplex PCR; TCRdb has only the in-frame clones, and not every one. This sample yields fewer than 200,000 clones, of which 50% to 75% are seen a single time; 16% belongs to the top ten. The treatment denotes: oral pan-JAK inhibitor, 5-10 mg twice daily. This clonotype was sampled from a human donor with alopecia areata. The sequences come from CD4+ T cells sorted from blood, collected between weeks 55 and 65, from a patient treated with tofacitinib.

The CDR3 sequence: CASSELRGDGSPLHF. The DNA of the CDR3 is TGTGCCAGCAGTGAATTAAGAGGGGACGGTTCACCCCTCCACTTT. The chain uses TRBV25-1 and TRBJ1-6; D is perhaps TRBD1 (5 bases). In germline, CDR1 is MGHDK, CDR2 SYGVNS. The CDR3 has 15 residues. The V gene lost 1 base and the J gene lost 9 bases, with 13 bases spanning the gap.